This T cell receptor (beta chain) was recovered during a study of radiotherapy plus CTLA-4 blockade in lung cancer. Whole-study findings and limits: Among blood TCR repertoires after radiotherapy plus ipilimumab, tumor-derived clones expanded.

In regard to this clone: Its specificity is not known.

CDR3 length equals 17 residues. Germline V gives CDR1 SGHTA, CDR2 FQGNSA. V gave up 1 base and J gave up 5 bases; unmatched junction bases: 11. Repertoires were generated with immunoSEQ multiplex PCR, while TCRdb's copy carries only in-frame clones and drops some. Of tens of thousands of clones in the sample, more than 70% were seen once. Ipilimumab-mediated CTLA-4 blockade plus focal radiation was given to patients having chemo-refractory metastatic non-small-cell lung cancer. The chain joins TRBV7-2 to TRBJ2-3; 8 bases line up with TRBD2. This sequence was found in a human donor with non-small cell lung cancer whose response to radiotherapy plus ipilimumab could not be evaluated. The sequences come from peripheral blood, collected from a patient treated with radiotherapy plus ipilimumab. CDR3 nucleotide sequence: TGTGCCAGCAGCTTAGGCACTAGAGCGGGAGTGGGAGATACGCAGTATTTT. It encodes CASSLGTRAGVGDTQYF.